These T cell receptor beta chains were read from a single sample in a study of blood T cell repertoires in COVID-19. Method: immunoSEQ multiplex PCR; TCRdb's copy keeps in-frame clones and lacks some. The sample consists of 300,000 to 350,000 clones, 85% to 95% of them appearing once. Sequences were obtained from PBMCs or T cells enriched from blood (not recorded which). The receptors shown here come from a woman aged 25 to 39 who had been exposed to COVID-19. CDR3s include the opening cysteine and the closing phenylalanine or tryptophan.

V gene | CDR3 protein
TRBV4-3 | CASSQDRGGLKNIQYF
TRBV15 | CATSRPYGTEAFF
TRBV18 | CASSPRRQENTEAFF
TRBV5-1 | CASSLGGSTDTQYF
TRBV12-3/TRBV12-4 | CASSSPGYEQYF
TRBV7-8 | CASSSLAGGADTQYF
TRBV7-2 | CASRRDRFNTEAFF
TRBV29-1 | CSADGIVQSRPYNSPLHF
TRBV27 | CASRQPSGGPPSTDTQYF
TRBV19 | CASSPDRGLVNEQFF
TRBV7-9 | CASSLAGVQETQYF
TRBV4-1 | CASSQDVRLQETQYF
TRBV5-1 | CASSVTSSDTQYF
TRBV27 | CASSLRQVHNEQFF
TRBV11-3 | CASSLRGSSHEQYF
TRBV4-3 | CASSQDISPSPLHF
TRBV6-5 | CASSYSGNSRDIQYF
TRBV6-1 | CASSETGLSDEQYF
TRBV13 | CASRRTGPTEAFF
TRBV7-3 | CASSFTFNTEAFF
TRBV7-2 | CASSIRPADSAYEQYF
TRBV28 | CASSPRTVSNQPQHF
TRBV3-1/TRBV3-2 | CASSHSGELFF
TRBV6-5 | CASMRTGGGNEQFF
TRBV4-2 | CASSPRQVVNTEAFF
TRBV6-5 | CASSYGTPNTGELFF
TRBV27 | CASSYGGQTNEKLFF
TRBV7-6 | CASSFMMTRGQHTLDSGEKLFF
TRBV5-6 | CASSLTGGGNQPQHF
TRBV2 | CASNPIGSYEQYF
TRBV7-9 | CASNHIAGVAYNEQFF
TRBV7-2 | CASSLLGQTNTEAFF
TRBV13 | CASSGDRAGNTIYF
TRBV6-1 | CASSEGWSQYF
TRBV6-4 | CASSDSAGALTGELFF